The T cell receptor beta chain under discussion was sequenced for a study of blood T cells in healthy people across ages. Study-level points and caveats: Per-million-T-cell TCR beta diversity fell roughly linearly with age. It was not known whether donors were CMV positive (a possible confounder of expanded clonotype changes).

V dropped 7 bases and J dropped 0; count of bases not matched to a gene: 2. Germline V lookup: CDR1 LNHDA, CDR2 SQIVND (reference sequence). This CDR3 is 13 amino acids long. Primed by a sample-barcoded 5' primer and a J-beta primer mix, a second PCR proceeded for 7 to 11 cycles. TCRdb re-called the 5' RACE reads with MiXCR, one entry per CDR3 protein. The sample consists of some 700,000 distinct CDR3 sequences, roughly 20% of them appearing once. As for this clonotype: The target antigen is unknown.

This TCR came from a man between 65 and 79 years old in good health. This chain joins TRBV19 and TRBJ2-5, with 7 positions matching TRBD1. The sequenced sample was blood. CDR3 sequence: CASKGTDQETQYF. In nucleotides, the CDR3 is TGTGCCAGTAAAGGGACAGACCAAGAGACCCAGTACTTC.